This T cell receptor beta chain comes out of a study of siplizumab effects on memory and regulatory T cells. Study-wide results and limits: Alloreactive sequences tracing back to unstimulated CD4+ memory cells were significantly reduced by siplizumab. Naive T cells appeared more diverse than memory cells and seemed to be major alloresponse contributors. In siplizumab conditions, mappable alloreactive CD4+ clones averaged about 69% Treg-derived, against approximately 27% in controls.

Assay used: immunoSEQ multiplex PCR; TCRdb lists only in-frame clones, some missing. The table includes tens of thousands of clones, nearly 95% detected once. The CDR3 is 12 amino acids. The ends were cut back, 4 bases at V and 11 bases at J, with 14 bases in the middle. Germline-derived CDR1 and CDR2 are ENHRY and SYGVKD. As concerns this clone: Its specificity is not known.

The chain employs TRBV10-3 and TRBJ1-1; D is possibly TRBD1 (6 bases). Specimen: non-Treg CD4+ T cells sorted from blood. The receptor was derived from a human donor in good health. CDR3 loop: CAISAPRGIAFF. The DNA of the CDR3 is TGTGCCATCAGTGCCCCGAGGGGGATTGCTTTCTTT.